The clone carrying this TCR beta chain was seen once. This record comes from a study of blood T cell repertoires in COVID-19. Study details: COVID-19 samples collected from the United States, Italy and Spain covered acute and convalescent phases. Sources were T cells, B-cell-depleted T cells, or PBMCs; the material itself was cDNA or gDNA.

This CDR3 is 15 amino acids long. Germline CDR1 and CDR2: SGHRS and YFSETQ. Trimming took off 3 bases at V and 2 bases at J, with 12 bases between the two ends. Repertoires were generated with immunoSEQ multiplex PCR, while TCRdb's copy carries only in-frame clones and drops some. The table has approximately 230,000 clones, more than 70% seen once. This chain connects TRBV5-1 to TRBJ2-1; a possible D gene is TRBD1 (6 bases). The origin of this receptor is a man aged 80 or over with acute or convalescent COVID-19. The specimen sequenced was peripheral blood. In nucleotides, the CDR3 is TGCGCCAGCAGCTCGGCGGACAGTACCTACAATGAGCAGTTCTTC. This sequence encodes CASSSADSTYNEQFF.